What follows are 27 T cell receptor beta chains derived from one specimen sequenced in a study of cytomegalovirus exposure and HLA in healthy donors. In the PCR, 60 Vbeta and 13 Jbeta primers were used. Here immunoSEQ multiplex PCR was the method, and the copy in TCRdb shows in-frame clones only, minus some. The sample table includes 150,000 to 200,000 clones. Sequencing was carried out using PBMCs. The receptor set was obtained from a man younger than 40 in good health and CMV-seronegative.

The chain is built from TRBV4-1 and TRBJ1-5; D may be TRBD1 (5 bases). V dropped 2 bases and J dropped 6 bases, with 11 bases sitting between them. The CDR3 is made up of 14 amino acids. The germline CDR1 and CDR2 sequences are MGHRA and YSYEKL. CDR3: CASSQIGGSQPQHF. As DNA, the CDR3 is TGCGCCAGCAGCCAAATCGGGGGGAGTCAGCCCCAGCATTTT.

V usage is TRBV11-2 and J usage is TRBJ1-2; D gene uncertain. Germline V lookup: CDR1 SGHAT, CDR2 FQNNGV. V lost 1 base and J lost 0, with 6 bases in between. CDR3 length: 14 residues. The CDR3 DNA reads as TGTGCCAGCAGCTTAGCCCAGACTAACTATGGCTACACCTTC. This codes for CASSLAQTNYGYTF.

The CDR3 DNA is TGTGCCAGCAGCATCGGAACCGCTGCGGGTCAGCCCCAGCATTTT. Its translation is CASSIGTAAGQPQHF. The chain joins TRBV28 to TRBJ1-5, with D unclear. V lost 6 bases and J lost 6, with 18 bases in between. Germline CDR1 and CDR2: MDHEN and SYDVKM. The CDR3 is 15 residues long.

This chain uses TRBV7-6 with TRBJ1-2, with D maybe TRBD1 (5 bases). There are 13 residues in the CDR3. Trimming removed 1 base at V and 7 bases at J, with 10 bases between. Germline lookup yields CDR1 SGHVS and CDR2 FNYEAQ. The CDR3 protein is CASSLVAGFGYTF. In DNA form, the CDR3 reads TGTGCCAGCAGCTTAGTCGCAGGGTTTGGCTACACCTTC.

This sequence joins TRBV10-3 and TRBJ2-1; possible D gene TRBD1, 6 bases. The CDR3 is 16 residues long. V lost 6 bases, J lost 0 bases, and 15 bases lay in between. Germline CDR1 ENHRY, CDR2 SYGVKD. The CDR3 reads CAISPHRDISYNEQFF. As DNA, the CDR3 is TGTGCCATCAGCCCACACCGGGACATCTCCTACAATGAGCAGTTCTTC.

This chain joins TRBV4-3 and TRBJ2-5, with 9 bases aligning to TRBD1. Judging by the DNA end, TRBJ2-7 fits better; the J call may be wrong. Germline V gene sequence: CDR1 LGHNA, CDR2 YSLEER. The CDR3 consists of 13 residues. This CDR3 is CASSDRGSYEQYF. DNA of the CDR3: TGCGCCAGCAGCGACAGGGGGTCCTACGAGCAGTACTTC.

This sequence joins TRBV6-5 and TRBJ1-3, with D perhaps TRBD1 (5 bases). Trimming took off 4 bases at V and 0 bases at J, with 13 bases between the two ends. The germline V gene encodes CDR1 MNHEY and CDR2 SVGAGI. This CDR3 contains 16 residues. This CDR3 is CASSLHGGSSGNTIYF. As DNA, the CDR3 is TGTGCCAGCAGTTTACACGGGGGAAGCTCTGGAAACACCATATATTTT.

V is TRBV2 and J is TRBJ1-5; D may be TRBD1 (6 bases). V was clipped by 5 bases and J by 5 bases, with 13 bases between them. Germline CDR1 SNHLY, CDR2 FYNNEI. This CDR3 comprises 14 residues. CDR3 loop: CASSWTASDQPQHF. CDR3 in DNA: TGTGCCAGCAGTTGGACAGCGTCCGATCAGCCCCAGCATTTT.

The V call is TRBV5-1, the J call TRBJ2-3; TRBD2 agrees at 12 bases. The V segment lost 1 base and the J segment 5 bases; nucleotides outside the gene matches: 5. This CDR3 comprises 16 residues. Germline lookup yields CDR1 SGHRS and CDR2 YFSETQ. CDR3: CASSLRTSGDGDTQYF. The CDR3 DNA follows: TGCGCCAGCAGCTTGAGGACTAGCGGGGACGGAGATACGCAGTATTTT.

The chain carries TRBV5-5 and TRBJ2-1; 10 nucleotides align to TRBD2. V lost 1 base and J lost 5; bases outside the gene matches: 3. CDR3 size: 15 residues. Germline V gives CDR1 SGHKS, CDR2 YYEKEE (reference sequence). The CDR3 sequence is CASSLWLAGDNEQFF. The CDR3 DNA is TGTGCCAGCAGCTTGTGGCTAGCGGGAGACAATGAGCAGTTCTTC. Full variable domain (remainder filled in from reference TRBV5-5 and TRBJ2-1): DAGVTQSPTHLIKTRGQQVTLRCSPISGHKSVSWYQQVLGQGPQFIFQYYEKEERGRGNFPDRFSARQFPNYSSELNVNALLLGDSALYLCASSLWLAGDNEQFFGPGTRLTVL.

This chain joins TRBV7-9 and TRBJ1-2; D is perhaps TRBD1 (6 bases). CDR1 and CDR2 (germline): SEHNR, FQNEAQ (reference sequence). With 2 bases removed from V and 4 bases from J, the gap between germline ends came to 11 bases. CDR3 length equals 14 residues. The CDR3 region has the DNA TGTGCCAGCAGCTTATTGGGGGCCACCTATGGCTACACCTTC. Amino acid sequence: CASSLLGATYGYTF.

V gene TRBV28 combines with J gene TRBJ2-7, with TRBD1 as a possible D gene (5 bases). CDR1 is MDHEN, CDR2 SYDVKM, per germline. V lost 11 bases and J lost 2, with 10 bases in between. The CDR3 covers 11 residues. CDR3 protein: CAVAGTYEQYF. As DNA, the CDR3 is TGTGCCGTCGCAGGGACCTACGAGCAGTACTTC.

The chain has TRBV5-5 and TRBJ1-5; D ambiguous. This CDR3 region has 14 residues. CDR1 and CDR2 (germline): SGHKS, YYEKEE (reference sequence). The V and J ends lost 5 bases and 2 bases respectively, with 11 bases between them. The CDR3 spells CASSVQVGNQPQHF. For the CDR3, the DNA is TGTGCCAGCAGTGTGCAGGTGGGCAATCAGCCCCAGCATTTT.

The gene calls are TRBV29-1 and TRBJ2-5, with 7 bases lining up with TRBD2. The J call may be in error: the DNA end matches TRBJ2-7 better. Germline values: CDR1 SQVTM, CDR2 ANQGSEA. CDR3 length equals 15 residues. This CDR3 is CSVAQGGRGLDEQYF. CDR3 in DNA: TGCAGCGTTGCCCAGGGCGGGAGAGGCTTGGACGAGCAGTACTTC.

The genes are TRBV25-1 and TRBJ2-3; 12 bases match TRBD1. With 5 bases clipped from V and 1 base from J, the junction kept 4 bases outside the gene matches. Germline loops: CDR1 MGHDK, CDR2 SYGVNS. CDR3 length equals 16 residues. CDR3 protein: CASSPGTGGGTDTQYF. The CDR3 DNA is TGTGCCAGCAGTCCCGGGACAGGGGGCGGCACAGATACGCAGTATTTT.

The chain couples TRBV19 to TRBJ2-5; TRBD1 aligns across 7 bases. Gene TRBJ2-7 matches the end of the DNA better, so the J call may be wrong. The CDR3 totals 14 residues. Germline CDR1 is LNHDA and CDR2 is SQIVND (reference sequence). CDR3 in amino acids: CASSWGTASYEQYF. CDR3 bases: TGTGCCAGTAGTTGGGGGACAGCTTCTTACGAGCAGTACTTC.

The chain uses TRBV7-3 and TRBJ2-5, with a possible D match to TRBD1 (5 bases). This CDR3 has 15 residues. The V and J ends lost 2 bases and 0 bases respectively, with 10 bases between them. CDR1 is SGHTA, CDR2 FQGTGA, per germline. This chain's CDR3 is CASSLLAGYQETQYF. For the CDR3, the DNA is TGTGCCAGCAGCTTATTAGCAGGGTACCAAGAGACCCAGTACTTC.

V usage is TRBV7-3 and J usage is TRBJ1-1; D may be TRBD1 (6 bases). The CDR3 runs 16 residues. The germline V gene encodes CDR1 SGHTA and CDR2 FQGTGA. Trimming took off 3 bases at V and 2 bases at J, with 16 bases between the two ends. The CDR3 DNA reads as TGTGCCAGCAGCTTGCGGGGAGGGACAAGTAACACTGAAGCTTTCTTT. Its protein is CASSLRGGTSNTEAFF.

V usage is TRBV21-1 and J usage is TRBJ2-7; TRBD1, the table's D call, lacks a check against the DNA. TRBV21-1 represents a pseudogene. CDR3 length: 13 residues. This CDR3 reads CARSCQGGYEQYF. CDR3 nucleotides: TGTGCCAGGTCATGCCAGGGTGGCTACGAGCAGTACTTC.

The chain couples TRBV4-1 to TRBJ2-7, with a possible D match to TRBD2 (5 bases). The CDR3 totals 14 residues. Trimming removed 4 bases from V and 5 bases from J, with 15 bases in between. CDR1 and CDR2 (germline): MGHRA, YSYEKL. CDR3 DNA sequence: TGCGCCAGCAGCCCAGTGGAGGTCCCCGACGAGCAGTACTTC. The encoded protein is CASSPVEVPDEQYF.

This chain joins TRBV11-3 and TRBJ2-1; 11 bases are shared with TRBD1. The germline CDR1 and CDR2 sequences are SGHNT and YENEEA. This CDR3 has 18 residues. J gave up 4 bases and V 4 bases, and 12 bases lay outside the gene matches. CDR3 nucleotide sequence: TGTGCCAGCAGCTCCCTTGTAGGGACAGGGGGGAATTACAATGAGCAGTTCTTC. Amino acids: CASSSLVGTGGNYNEQFF. The whole variable domain, filled in from reference TRBV11-3 and TRBJ2-1, reads EAGVVQSPRYKIIEKKQPVAFWCNPISGHNTLYWYLQNLGQGPELLIRYENEEAVDDSQLPKDRFSAERLKGVDSTLKIQPAELGDSAVYLCASSSLVGTGGNYNEQFFGPGTRLTVL.

The CDR3, as DNA: TGTGCCAGCAGCCGCCCGGCGGGGACCCGGGATACGCAGTATTTT. The encoded protein is CASSRPAGTRDTQYF. The gene calls are TRBV14 and TRBJ2-3; D is possibly TRBD2 (6 bases). The CDR3 has 15 residues. V was clipped by 4 bases and J by 6 bases, with 17 bases between them. Germline CDR1 is SGHDN and CDR2 is FVKESK. Together with reference TRBV14 and TRBJ2-3, the CDR3 gives the full variable domain: EAGVTQFPSHSVIEKGQTVTLRCDPISGHDNLYWYRRVMGKEIKFLLHFVKESKQDESGMPNNRFLAERTGGTYSTLKVQPAELEDSGVYFCASSRPAGTRDTQYFGPGTRLTVL.

The rearrangement joins TRBV18 to TRBJ1-2, with 8 nucleotides matching TRBD1. The CDR3 covers 14 residues. Unmatched junction bases numbered 7, after V lost 3 bases and J lost 7 bases. Germline V lookup: CDR1 KGHSH, CDR2 LQKENI. Written as DNA, the CDR3 is TGTGCCAGCTCACCTGGGACAGGTCAGGTTGGCTACACCTTC. Its protein product is CASSPGTGQVGYTF.

The chain links TRBV5-1 to TRBJ2-2, with TRBD2 matching 11 bases. CDR1 SGHRS and CDR2 YFSETQ come from the germline V gene. V shed 4 bases and J 3 bases; nucleotides not matched to a gene: 11. This CDR3 region has 18 residues. The CDR3 nucleotides read TGCGCCAGCAGCCCCGGGATTCTAGCGGGGGGCGACACCGGGGAGCTGTTTTTT. As protein: CASSPGILAGGDTGELFF. The variable domain in full, with the rest retrieved from reference TRBV5-1 and TRBJ2-2, is KAGVTQTPRYLIKTRGQQVTLSCSPISGHRSVSWYQQTPGQGLQFLFEYFSETQRNKGNFPGRFSGRQFSNSRSEMNVSTLELGDSALYLCASSPGILAGGDTGELFFGEGSRLTVL.

The V and J genes are TRBV10-1 and TRBJ2-2; 9 nucleotides line up with TRBD1. The CDR3 sequence is 15 residues long. Germline V gene data show CDR1 as WNHNN and CDR2 as SYGVQD (reference sequence). With V trimmed by 2 bases and J by 5 bases, 3 bases remained unmatched. For the CDR3, the DNA is TGCGCCAGCAGTGAGCGGACAGGGGTTACCGGGGAGCTGTTTTTT. It codes for CASSERTGVTGELFF.

This chain connects TRBV27 to TRBJ2-2; a weak D match, TRBD2 (6 bases). The CDR3 contains 15 residues. The V end was cut by 6 bases, the J end by 5 bases, with 16 bases between. Germline V CDR1 and CDR2: MNHEY, SMNVEV (reference sequence). DNA of the CDR3: TGTGCCAGCAGGGTGGGGGACTTCGGTACCGGGGAGCTGTTTTTT. Translated: CASRVGDFGTGELFF.

The chain is built from TRBV14 and TRBJ2-5, with TRBD1 identical over 11 bases. The ends lost 0 bases at V and 5 bases at J; junction bases unmatched: 11. There are 18 residues in the CDR3. Germline CDR1 and CDR2: SGHDN and FVKESK. The CDR3 sequence is CASSQETPGQGAWETQYF. The CDR3 DNA sequence: TGTGCCAGCAGCCAAGAGACCCCTGGACAGGGGGCTTGGGAGACCCAGTACTTC.